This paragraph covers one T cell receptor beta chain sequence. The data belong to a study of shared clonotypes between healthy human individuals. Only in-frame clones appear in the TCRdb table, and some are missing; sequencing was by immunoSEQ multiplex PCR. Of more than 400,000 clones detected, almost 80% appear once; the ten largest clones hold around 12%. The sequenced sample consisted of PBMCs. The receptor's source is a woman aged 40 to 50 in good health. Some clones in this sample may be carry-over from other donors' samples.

CDR3 protein: CASSPPHGATIRTQYF. CDR3 DNA sequence: TGTGCCAGCAGCCCCCCCCATGGAGCGACCATTAGGACCCAGTACTTC. This chain connects TRBV5-4 to TRBJ2-5; D gene ambiguous. This CDR3 comprises 16 residues. Germline V gives CDR1 SGHNT, CDR2 YYREEE (reference sequence). The V end lost 4 bases, the J end lost 7 bases, and 23 bases lay between the germline ends. Filled out from reference TRBV5-4 and TRBJ2-5, the complete variable domain reads ETGVTQSPTHLIKTRGQQVTLRCSSQSGHNTVSWYQQALGQGPQFIFQYYREEENGRGNFPPRFSGLQFPNYSSELNVNALELDDSALYLCASSPPHGATIRTQYFGPGTRLLVL.